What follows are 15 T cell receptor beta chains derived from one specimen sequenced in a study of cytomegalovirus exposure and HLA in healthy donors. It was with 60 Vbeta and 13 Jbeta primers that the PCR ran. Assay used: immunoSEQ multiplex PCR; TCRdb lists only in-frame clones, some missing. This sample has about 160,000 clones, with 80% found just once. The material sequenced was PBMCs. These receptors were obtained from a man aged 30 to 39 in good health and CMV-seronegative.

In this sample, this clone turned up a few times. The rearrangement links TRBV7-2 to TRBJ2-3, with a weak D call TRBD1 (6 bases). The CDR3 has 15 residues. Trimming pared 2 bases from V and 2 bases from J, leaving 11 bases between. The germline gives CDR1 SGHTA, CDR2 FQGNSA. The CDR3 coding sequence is TGTGCCAGCAGCTTATATAGGGGGACCACAGATACGCAGTATTTT. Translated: CASSLYRGTTDTQYF.

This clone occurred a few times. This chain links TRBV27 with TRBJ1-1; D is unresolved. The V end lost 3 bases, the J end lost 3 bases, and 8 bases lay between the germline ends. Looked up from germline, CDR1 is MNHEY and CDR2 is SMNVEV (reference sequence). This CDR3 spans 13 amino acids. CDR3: CASSFGMDTEAFF. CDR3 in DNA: TGTGCCAGCAGTTTCGGGATGGACACTGAAGCTTTCTTT.

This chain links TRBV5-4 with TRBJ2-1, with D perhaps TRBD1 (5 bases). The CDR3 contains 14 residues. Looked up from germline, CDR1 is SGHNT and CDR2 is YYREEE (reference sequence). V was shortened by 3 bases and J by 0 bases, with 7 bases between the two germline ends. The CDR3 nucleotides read TGTGCCAGCAGCTCTGACAGCTCCTACAATGAGCAGTTCTTC. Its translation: CASSSDSSYNEQFF.

CDR3 sequence: CASSYKGYNQPQHF. CDR3 nucleotide sequence: TGTGCCAGCAGTTACAAGGGGTACAATCAGCCCCAGCATTTT. The chain employs TRBV6-6 and TRBJ1-5; D possibly corresponds to TRBD1 (5 bases). This CDR3 is built from 14 residues. Germline CDR1 is MNHNY and CDR2 is SVGAGI (reference sequence). The germline V and J ends were trimmed by 2 bases and 3 bases, with 8 bases remaining between them.

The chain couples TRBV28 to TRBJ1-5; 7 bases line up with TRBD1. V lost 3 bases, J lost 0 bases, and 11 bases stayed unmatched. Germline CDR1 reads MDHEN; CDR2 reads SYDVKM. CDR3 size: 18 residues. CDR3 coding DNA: TGTGCCAGCAGTTTGTCACAGGGGAAGGCCTATAGCAATCAGCCCCAGCATTTT. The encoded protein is CASSLSQGKAYSNQPQHF.

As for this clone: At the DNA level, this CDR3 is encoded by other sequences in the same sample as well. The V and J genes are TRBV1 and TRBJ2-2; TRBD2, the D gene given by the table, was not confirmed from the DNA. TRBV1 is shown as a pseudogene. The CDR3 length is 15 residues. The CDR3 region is CTSNPSRLVTGELFF. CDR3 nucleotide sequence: TGCACCAGCAACCCTAGCAGGCTGGTAACCGGGGAGCTGTTTTTT.

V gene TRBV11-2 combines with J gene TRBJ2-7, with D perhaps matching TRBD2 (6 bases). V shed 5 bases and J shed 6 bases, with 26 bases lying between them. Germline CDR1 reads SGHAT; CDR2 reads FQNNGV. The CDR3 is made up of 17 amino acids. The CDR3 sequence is CASSLGAPREVNSEQYF. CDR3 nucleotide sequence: TGTGCCAGCAGCCTAGGGGCCCCCAGGGAGGTCAACAGCGAGCAGTACTTC.

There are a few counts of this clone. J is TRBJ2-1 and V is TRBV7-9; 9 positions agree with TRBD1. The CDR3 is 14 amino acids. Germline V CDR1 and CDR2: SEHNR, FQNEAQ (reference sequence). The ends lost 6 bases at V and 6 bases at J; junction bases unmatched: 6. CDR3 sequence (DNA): TGTGCCAGCAGGACCGGGACAGGGATCAATGAGCAGTTCTTC. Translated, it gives CASRTGTGINEQFF.

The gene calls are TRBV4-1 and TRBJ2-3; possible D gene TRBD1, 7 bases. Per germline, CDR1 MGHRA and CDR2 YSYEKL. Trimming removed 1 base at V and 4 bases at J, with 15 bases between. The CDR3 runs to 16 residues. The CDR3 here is CASSQVGGQAADTQYF. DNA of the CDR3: TGCGCCAGCAGCCAAGTGGGAGGACAGGCGGCAGATACGCAGTATTTT.

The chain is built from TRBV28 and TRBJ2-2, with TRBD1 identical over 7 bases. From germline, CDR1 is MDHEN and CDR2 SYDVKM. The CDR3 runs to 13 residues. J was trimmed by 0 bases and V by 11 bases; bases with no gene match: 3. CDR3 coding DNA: TGTGCCGGACAGGCAGCGAACACCGGGGAGCTGTTTTTT. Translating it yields CAGQAANTGELFF.

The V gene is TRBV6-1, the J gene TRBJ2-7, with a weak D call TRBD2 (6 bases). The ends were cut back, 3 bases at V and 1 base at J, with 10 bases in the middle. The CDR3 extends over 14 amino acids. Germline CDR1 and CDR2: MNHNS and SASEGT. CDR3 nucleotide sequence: TGTGCCAGCAGTGACGGCGGGGTTTCCTACGAGCAGTACTTC. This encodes CASSDGGVSYEQYF.

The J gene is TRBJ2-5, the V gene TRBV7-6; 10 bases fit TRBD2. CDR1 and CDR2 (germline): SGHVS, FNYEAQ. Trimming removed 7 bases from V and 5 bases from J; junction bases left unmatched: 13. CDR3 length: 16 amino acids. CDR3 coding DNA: TGTGCCAGCAAGAGGCTAGCGGGGGTTCTTGGGGAGACCCAGTACTTC. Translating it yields CASKRLAGVLGETQYF.

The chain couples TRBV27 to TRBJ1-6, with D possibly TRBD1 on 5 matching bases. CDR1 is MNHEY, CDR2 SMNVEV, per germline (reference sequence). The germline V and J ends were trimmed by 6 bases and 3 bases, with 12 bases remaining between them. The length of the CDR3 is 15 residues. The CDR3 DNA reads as TGTGCCAGCAGACACCGACAGATCTATAATTCACCCCTCCACTTT. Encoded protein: CASRHRQIYNSPLHF.

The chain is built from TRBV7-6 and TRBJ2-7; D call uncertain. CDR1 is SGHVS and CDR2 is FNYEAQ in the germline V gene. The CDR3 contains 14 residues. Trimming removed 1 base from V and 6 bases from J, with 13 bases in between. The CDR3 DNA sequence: TGTGCCAGCAGCTTAGAGTCCCGGGTGGGCGAGCAGTACTTC. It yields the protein CASSLESRVGEQYF. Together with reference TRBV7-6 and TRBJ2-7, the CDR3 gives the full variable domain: GAGVSQSPRYKVTKRGQDVALRCDPISGHVSLYWYRQALGQGPEFLTYFNYEAQQDKSGLPNDRFSAERPEGSISTLTIQRTEQRDSAMYRCASSLESRVGEQYFGPGTRLTVT.

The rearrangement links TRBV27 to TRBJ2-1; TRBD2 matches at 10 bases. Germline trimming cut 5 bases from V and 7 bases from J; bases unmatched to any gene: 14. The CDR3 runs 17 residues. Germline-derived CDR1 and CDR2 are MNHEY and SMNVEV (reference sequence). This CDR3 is CASSPLYKSGGANEQFF. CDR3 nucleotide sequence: TGTGCCAGCAGTCCTCTTTATAAAAGCGGGGGGGCGAATGAGCAGTTCTTC.